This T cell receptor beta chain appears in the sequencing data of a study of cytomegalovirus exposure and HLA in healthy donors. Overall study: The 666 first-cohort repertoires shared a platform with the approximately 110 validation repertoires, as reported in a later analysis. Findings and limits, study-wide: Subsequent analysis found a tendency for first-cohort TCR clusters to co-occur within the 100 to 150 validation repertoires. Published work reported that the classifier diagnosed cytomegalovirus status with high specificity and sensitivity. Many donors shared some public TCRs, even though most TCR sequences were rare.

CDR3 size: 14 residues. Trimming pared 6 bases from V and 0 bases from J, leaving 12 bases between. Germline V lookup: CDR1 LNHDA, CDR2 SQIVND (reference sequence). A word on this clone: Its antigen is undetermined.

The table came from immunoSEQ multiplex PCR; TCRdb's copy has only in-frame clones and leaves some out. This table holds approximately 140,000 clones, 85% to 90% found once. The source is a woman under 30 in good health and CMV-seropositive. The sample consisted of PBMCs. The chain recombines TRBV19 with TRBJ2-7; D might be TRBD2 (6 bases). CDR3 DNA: TGTGCCAGTAGAAGTACTAGCAGCTCCTACGAGCAGTACTTC. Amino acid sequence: CASRSTSSSYEQYF.